The 5 T cell receptor beta chains presented below share a single source sample, sequenced in a study of blood T cell repertoires in COVID-19. TCRdb's table, derived via immunoSEQ multiplex PCR, lists solely in-frame clones and lacks some. The table lists 200,000 to 300,000 clones, around 81% of them singletons, with more than 1.5% in the top ten. The sequenced material came from peripheral blood. These TCRs come from a man aged 25-45 years who had recovered from COVID-19.

CDR3 bases: TGTGCCAGCAGCCAAGTAGAGGACACTGAAGCTTTCTTT. It yields the protein CASSQVEDTEAFF. The chain carries TRBV3-1 (or the pseudogene TRBV3-2) and TRBJ1-1; D is ambiguous. Trimming left V 1 base short and J 3 bases short, with 6 bases between. There are 13 residues in the CDR3. Germline V gene lookup returns CDR1 LGHDT and CDR2 YNNKEL (reference sequence).

A few counts support this clone. CDR3 bases: TGTGCCAGCAGCTTAGCATATCACAGCTCCTACAATGAGCAGTTCTTC. The encoded protein is CASSLAYHSSYNEQFF. The chain combines TRBV7-6 with TRBJ2-1; D gene uncertain. Germline CDR1 reads SGHVS; CDR2 reads FNYEAQ. The CDR3 extends over 16 amino acids. The ends were cut back, 0 bases at V and 0 bases at J, with 9 bases in the middle.

The V and J genes are TRBV6-5 and TRBJ1-2, with 10 bases identical to TRBD1. The CDR3 length is 15 residues. V shed 6 bases, J shed 6 bases, and the junction held 10 bases outside the gene matches. The germline gives CDR1 MNHEY, CDR2 SVGAGI. The CDR3 DNA reads TGTGCCAGCAGACAGTACGGGACAGGGGCGGATGGCTACACCTTC. Translating it yields CASRQYGTGADGYTF.

V usage is TRBV7-9 and J usage is TRBJ2-1, with TRBD2 matching over 11 bases. Germline CDR1 and CDR2: SEHNR and FQNEAQ (reference sequence). The CDR3 spans 14 residues. The V segment lost 7 bases and the J segment 5 bases; nucleotides outside the gene matches: 4. This CDR3 reads CASTSSGGNNEQFF. CDR3 in DNA: TGTGCCAGCACATCTAGCGGGGGGAACAATGAGCAGTTCTTC.

The chain employs TRBV7-2 and TRBJ1-2, with 9 bases that match TRBD1. V shed 5 bases, J shed 8 bases, and the junction held 3 bases outside the gene matches. Per the germline V gene, CDR1 is SGHTA and CDR2 is FQGNSA. The CDR3 is 12 residues long. CDR3 bases: TGTGCCAGCAGCCCGGGACAGGGAGGCTACACCTTC. Translated, it gives CASSPGQGGYTF.